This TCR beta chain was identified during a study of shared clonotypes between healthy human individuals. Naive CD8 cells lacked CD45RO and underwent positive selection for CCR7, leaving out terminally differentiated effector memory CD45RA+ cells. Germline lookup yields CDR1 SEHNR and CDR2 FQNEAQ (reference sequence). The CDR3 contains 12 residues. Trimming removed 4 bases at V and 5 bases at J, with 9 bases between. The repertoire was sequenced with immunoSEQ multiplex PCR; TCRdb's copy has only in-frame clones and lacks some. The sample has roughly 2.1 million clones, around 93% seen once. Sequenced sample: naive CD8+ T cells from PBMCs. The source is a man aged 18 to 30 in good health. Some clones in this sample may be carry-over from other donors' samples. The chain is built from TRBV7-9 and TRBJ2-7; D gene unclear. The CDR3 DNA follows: TGTGCCAGCAGCTCGGGTAGGAACGAGCAGTACTTC. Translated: CASSSGRNEQYF.